The 10 T cell receptor beta chains reported below all come from one sample, sequenced in a study of blood T cell repertoires in COVID-19. Only in-frame clones appear in the TCRdb table, and some are missing; sequencing was by immunoSEQ multiplex PCR. The sample lists some 89,000 clones, roughly 78% occurring once. The sample was peripheral blood. The source is a woman older than 75 with acute or convalescent COVID-19.

V and J are TRBV3-1 (or the pseudogene TRBV3-2) and TRBJ2-3, with 7 bases lining up with TRBD2. This CDR3 region has 15 residues. The V and J ends lost 3 bases and 4 bases, in that order; junction bases with no gene match: 7. CDR1 LGHDT and CDR2 YNNKEL come from the germline V gene (reference sequence). This CDR3 reads CASSQGGGPPDTQYF. The CDR3, as DNA: TGTGCCAGCAGCCAGGGGGGAGGGCCCCCAGATACGCAGTATTTT.

This rearrangement joins TRBV28 to TRBJ2-3, with 7 positions matching TRBD2. V gave up 4 bases and J gave up 6 bases; unmatched junction bases: 13. This CDR3 contains 16 residues. Germline lookup yields CDR1 MDHEN and CDR2 SYDVKM. This CDR3 is CASSYSGAPNGDTQYF. In DNA, the CDR3 is TGTGCCAGCAGTTACAGCGGGGCACCGAATGGGGATACGCAGTATTTT.

The chain couples TRBV29-1 to TRBJ2-1; 7 bases match TRBD2. CDR1 and CDR2 (germline): SQVTM, ANQGSEA. This CDR3 contains 17 residues. The junction had 12 bases not matched to a gene; V was cut back by 0 bases and J by 4 bases. The CDR3 DNA follows: TGCAGCGTTGAAGATCAAAGGGCGACTAGCAAATACAATGAGCAGTTCTTC. It yields the protein CSVEDQRATSKYNEQFF.

This chain connects TRBV6-6 to TRBJ1-5, with D uncertain. Trimming removed 0 bases from V and 1 base from J, with 7 bases in between. This CDR3 spans 15 amino acids. The germline CDR1 and CDR2 sequences are MNHNY and SVGAGI (reference sequence). CDR3 DNA: TGTGCCAGCAGTTACTCCCCGGTAAGCAATCAGCCCCAGCATTTT. Its translation is CASSYSPVSNQPQHF.

The chain combines TRBV9 with TRBJ2-3; a possible D gene is TRBD2 (6 bases). V was clipped by 1 base and J by 6 bases, with 12 bases between them. The germline gives CDR1 SGDLS, CDR2 YYNGEE. The CDR3 covers 14 residues. In DNA form, the CDR3 reads TGTGCCAGCAGCGTATCCGGGGGAAAGGATACGCAGTATTTT. Protein product: CASSVSGGKDTQYF.

The chain joins TRBV11-2 to TRBJ2-5, with D unresolved. The CDR3 runs 13 residues. Germline values: CDR1 SGHAT, CDR2 FQNNGV. The V end was cut by 0 bases, the J end by 5 bases, with 7 bases between. The CDR3 reads CASSLDVRETQYF. Here the CDR3 DNA reads TGTGCCAGCAGCTTAGATGTCCGGGAGACCCAGTACTTC.

The chain has TRBV2 and TRBJ1-6; 11 bases agree with TRBD1. Germline V gene lookup returns CDR1 SNHLY and CDR2 FYNNEI. V shed 5 bases and J 7 bases; nucleotides not matched to a gene: 10. The CDR3 runs to 17 residues. The CDR3 here is CASSKDRGRDGNSPLHF. CDR3 coding DNA: TGTGCCAGCAGTAAGGACAGGGGGCGCGATGGGAATTCACCCCTCCACTTT.

V gene TRBV6-1 combines with J gene TRBJ2-3, with unresolved D. The V gene lost 1 base and the J gene lost 1 base, with 12 bases spanning the gap. The length of the CDR3 is 16 residues. Germline CDR1 MNHNS, CDR2 SASEGT. CDR3 DNA sequence: TGTGCCAGCAGTGAAGGGGTAGGCAGCGGCACAGATACGCAGTATTTT. This translates into CASSEGVGSGTDTQYF.

The J gene is TRBJ1-5, the V gene TRBV6-5; TRBD1 might be the D (6 bases). The germline gives CDR1 MNHEY, CDR2 SVGAGI. Between the trimmed V and J ends, which lost 5 bases and 3 bases, there was a span of 11 bases. The CDR3 totals 14 residues. As DNA, the CDR3 is TGTGCCAGCAGTCAGGGACAAATCAATCAGCCCCAGCATTTT. Its translation: CASSQGQINQPQHF.

The chain uses TRBV5-1 and TRBJ2-7, with D tentatively TRBD2 (6 bases). The germline V gene encodes CDR1 SGHRS and CDR2 YFSETQ. The CDR3 is 14 residues long. V gave up 4 bases and J gave up 4 bases, with 15 bases separating them. The CDR3 DNA sequence: TGCGCCAGCAGCCCTCTGATGGGGGGTTACGAGCAGTACTTC. Translating it yields CASSPLMGGYEQYF.